In its sample, the clone carrying this T cell receptor (beta chain) was seen a few times. What it recognizes is unknown. The PCR had 60 Vbeta and 13 Jbeta primers. Sequenced by immunoSEQ multiplex PCR; TCRdb stores in-frame clones only, minus some. Altogether more than 150,000 clones are present, around four fifths being singletons, with the ten largest covering over 1.1%. The record originates from a study of cytomegalovirus exposure and HLA in healthy donors. Points from the study as a whole: A previous analysis found most TCR beta V segments productive roughly 87% or roughly 30% of the time. As was reported, the HLA-A and HLA-B alleles of most subjects were accurately predicted from TCR beta sequences.

The sample was PBMCs. This TCR was sampled from a man between 18 and 29 years old in good health and CMV-seronegative.

CDR3 loop: CAWRQDNEKLFF. The CDR3 DNA is TGTGCCTGGAGGCAGGATAATGAAAAACTGTTTTTT. The chain uses TRBV30 and TRBJ1-4; D gene unclear. With 3 bases removed from V and 4 bases from J, the gap between germline ends came to 6 bases. Per the germline V gene, CDR1 is GTSNPN and CDR2 is SVGIG (reference sequence). The CDR3 runs 12 residues.